This T cell receptor (beta chain) appears in the sequencing data of a study of blood T cell repertoires in COVID-19. As for the study in general: PBMCs, B-cell-depleted T cells, or T cells provided the cDNA or gDNA that made up the material.

Per the study methods: Quantification of nucleated cells was approximated via reference gene primer amplification. Produced via immunoSEQ multiplex PCR; TCRdb's table is partial and in-frame only. Clone size and the V and J calls come from that table; the DNA yielded D and trimming. In the table there are fewer than 450,000 clones, 80% to 95% of which are singletons. The CDR3 runs to 15 residues. The junction had 7 bases not matched to a gene; V was cut back by 2 bases and J by 5 bases. Germline V CDR1 and CDR2: SGHKS, YYEKEE (reference sequence). In terms of age and location, participants ranged from roughly 18 to 90 years and lived in roughly 22 US areas.

Material: PBMCs or T cells enriched from blood (not recorded which). The clonotype was recovered from a man younger than 30 who had recovered from COVID-19. The chain employs TRBV5-5 and TRBJ2-3, with 8 bases lining up with TRBD2. CDR3: CASSFRRGVGDTQYF. CDR3 DNA sequence: TGTGCCAGCAGCTTTCGGCGGGGGGTCGGAGATACGCAGTATTTT.